This entry lists 23 T cell receptor beta chains sequenced from one sample in a study of shared clonotypes between healthy human individuals (dated by TCRdb to between 2020 and 2021). Library prep was done by the immunoSEQ multiplex PCR assay. The immuneACCESS repertoire file appears here via TCRdb, limited to in-frame rearrangements. These files lack a portion of the clones; in checked studies, under half of the deficit traces to unresolved V genes, and the cause of the others is not known. The table for this sample lists around 550,000 clones; 90% to 95% of them were counted only once. The ten largest clones take up over 0.1% of the sample. CD8 naive samples were obtained by positive selection for CCR7 among CD45RO-negative cells, yielding a CD45RA+CCR7+ population from which TemRA cells were excluded. Source material: naive CD8+ T cells sorted from blood. The cell subset or site label of this sample denotes: CD45RA+CCR7+. The receptors were sampled from a woman aged 25 to 39 in good health.

V is TRBV6-6 and J is TRBJ2-1; 9 nucleotides match TRBD1. Per germline, CDR1 MNHNY and CDR2 SVGAGI (reference sequence). V trimming: 2 bases; J trimming: 8 bases; junction bases outside the gene matches: 4. This CDR3 region has 14 residues. CDR3 coding DNA: TGTGCCAGCAGTTACCGGGACAGGGTCGATGAGCAGTTCTTC. Translating gives CASSYRDRVDEQFF.

The chain is built from TRBV9 and TRBJ1-6; no definite D call. This CDR3 has 14 residues. Germline-derived CDR1 and CDR2 are SGDLS and YYNGEE. Deletions cut 0 bases from V and 7 bases from J, with 8 bases between. The CDR3 spells CASSVDGPNSPLHF. In DNA, the CDR3 is TGTGCCAGCAGCGTAGACGGACCCAATTCACCCCTCCACTTT.

The J gene is TRBJ2-7, the V gene TRBV7-8; tentative D call: TRBD2 (5 bases). With 3 bases removed from V and 0 bases from J, the gap between germline ends came to 15 bases. The V gene's germline CDR1 is SGHVS and CDR2 FQNEAQ. This CDR3 is 16 amino acids long. Here the CDR3 reads CASSFFLGANSYEQYF. DNA of the CDR3: TGTGCCAGCAGCTTTTTTTTGGGAGCGAACTCCTACGAGCAGTACTTC. Supplemented by reference TRBV7-8 and TRBJ2-7, the full variable domain reads GAGVSQSPRYKVAKRGQDVALRCDPISGHVSLFWYQQALGQGPEFLTYFQNEAQLDKSGLPSDRFFAERPEGSVSTLKIQRTQQEDSAVYLCASSFFLGANSYEQYFGPGTRLTVT.

This chain connects TRBV6-5 to TRBJ2-7, with D maybe TRBD1 (5 bases). V was shortened by 3 bases and J by 2 bases, with 14 bases between the two germline ends. The germline V gene has CDR1 MNHEY and CDR2 SVGAGI. The CDR3 is 15 residues long. The CDR3: CASSYSDSMAYEQYF. CDR3 nucleotides: TGTGCCAGCAGTTATAGTGACAGCATGGCCTACGAGCAGTACTTC.

A few counts support this clone. The rearrangement links TRBV6-5 to TRBJ1-2, with D perhaps TRBD1 (6 bases). Trimming stripped 6 bases from V and 4 bases from J, with 12 bases between. The CDR3 covers 13 residues. Germline assignment: CDR1 MNHEY and CDR2 SVGAGI. CDR3 amino acids: CASSPQGSYGYTF. The DNA of the CDR3 is TGTGCCAGCAGCCCACAGGGCTCCTATGGCTACACCTTC.

The V and J genes are TRBV27 and TRBJ2-5; TRBD2 aligns across 7 bases. V lost 5 bases to trimming and J lost 1 base; unmatched junction nucleotides: 10. The germline gives CDR1 MNHEY, CDR2 SMNVEV (reference sequence). The CDR3 is made up of 16 amino acids. CDR3 sequence: CASSSDGEGPQETQYF. The CDR3 nucleotides read TGTGCCAGCAGTAGCGACGGGGAGGGGCCCCAAGAGACCCAGTACTTC.

The chain uses TRBV13 and TRBJ1-2; D is uncertain. The CDR3 runs 12 residues. The germline V and J ends were trimmed by 0 bases and 8 bases, with 7 bases remaining between them. Germline values: CDR1 PRHDT, CDR2 FYEKMQ (reference sequence). CDR3 nucleotides: TGTGCCAGCAGCTTAGGGTCCGGAGGCTACACCTTC. It is translated as CASSLGSGGYTF.

The chain combines TRBV11-2 with TRBJ1-3; D is perhaps TRBD1 (6 bases). The germline V and J ends were trimmed by 5 bases and 0 bases, with 14 bases remaining between them. The CDR3 loop spans 16 amino acids. Germline CDR1 SGHAT, CDR2 FQNNGV. The CDR3 DNA follows: TGTGCCAGCAGCAAGGAACAGGGACCCTCTGGAAACACCATATATTTT. Protein sequence: CASSKEQGPSGNTIYF.

The chain is built from TRBV5-1 and TRBJ1-2; D is undetermined. The CDR3 totals 15 residues. The V gene lost 5 bases and the J gene lost 1 base, with 15 bases spanning the gap. The germline CDR1 and CDR2 sequences are SGHRS and YFSETQ. The CDR3 nucleotides are TGCGCCAGCAGTTCCCGGACCGGGGATAACTATGGCTACACCTTC. Amino acids: CASSSRTGDNYGYTF. The complete variable domain, with remaining parts taken from reference TRBV5-1 and TRBJ1-2, reads KAGVTQTPRYLIKTRGQQVTLSCSPISGHRSVSWYQQTPGQGLQFLFEYFSETQRNKGNFPGRFSGRQFSNSRSEMNVSTLELGDSALYLCASSSRTGDNYGYTFGSGTRLTVV.

The gene calls are TRBV19 and TRBJ1-6; TRBD1 might be the D (5 bases). CDR3 size: 15 residues. The V gene's germline CDR1 is LNHDA and CDR2 SQIVND (reference sequence). Trimming pared 3 bases from V and 6 bases from J, leaving 12 bases between. The CDR3 DNA reads TGTGCCAGTAGTATCTCCTGGGACCTTAATTCACCCCTCCACTTT. Amino acid sequence: CASSISWDLNSPLHF.

The chain has TRBV4-1 and TRBJ2-1, with D perhaps TRBD1 or TRBD2 (5 bases each). V lost 1 base and J lost 3, with 16 bases in between. Germline V gene data show CDR1 as MGHRA and CDR2 as YSYEKL. The CDR3 is 17 residues long. Here the CDR3 DNA reads TGCGCCAGCAGCCAAGCTGGTTCAATGGGGGTCTACAATGAGCAGTTCTTC. It codes for CASSQAGSMGVYNEQFF.

V and J are TRBV19 and TRBJ2-3; 10 positions match TRBD1. This CDR3 region has 14 residues. Germline values: CDR1 LNHDA, CDR2 SQIVND (reference sequence). In DNA, the CDR3 is TGTGCAAGTGAGGTCGGACAGGGGGCAGATACGCAGTATTTT. It is translated as CASEVGQGADTQYF.

The chain is built from TRBV7-9 and TRBJ1-1, with no clear D. V lost 5 bases to trimming and J lost 8 bases, with 12 bases between them. CDR1 and CDR2 (germline): SEHNR, FQNEAQ (reference sequence). CDR3 length: 12 amino acids. The CDR3 is CASSVGGYEAFF. The CDR3 nucleotides are TGTGCCAGCAGCGTTGGAGGTTACGAAGCTTTCTTT.

The chain recombines TRBV4-1 with TRBJ2-5; 7 nucleotides agree with TRBD1. The DNA end is more similar to TRBJ2-7, so the J call may be wrong. This CDR3 spans 16 amino acids. Germline V gene lookup returns CDR1 MGHRA and CDR2 YSYEKL. CDR3 nucleotide sequence: TGCGCCAGCAGCCAAGTAGGGGGCGTCCCCTACTACGAGCAGTACTTC. Residues: CASSQVGGVPYYEQYF.

The CDR3 loop reads CASSSYRSEAFF. CDR3 coding DNA: TGTGCCAGCAGTTCCTACCGGTCTGAAGCTTTCTTT. J is TRBJ1-1 and V is TRBV27; D is unclear. Per the germline V gene, CDR1 is MNHEY and CDR2 is SMNVEV (reference sequence). The ends were cut back, 4 bases at V and 6 bases at J, with 9 bases in the middle. This CDR3 has 12 residues.

This chain uses TRBV6-1 with TRBJ2-7; 9 nucleotides match TRBD1. V lost 4 bases to trimming and J lost 9 bases; unmatched junction nucleotides: 7. CDR3 size: 13 residues. Germline-derived CDR1 and CDR2 are MNHNS and SASEGT. As DNA, the CDR3 is TGTGCCAGCAGTGTGGGGGACAGGGAGGGGCAGTACTTC. Translation: CASSVGDREGQYF.

The V gene is TRBV27, the J gene TRBJ2-7, with D possibly matching TRBD2 (8 bases). The germline CDR1 and CDR2 sequences are MNHEY and SMNVEV (reference sequence). The V gene lost 5 bases and the J gene lost 6 bases, with 23 bases spanning the gap. This CDR3 is built from 16 residues. The CDR3 protein is CASSPITGLGGSEQYF. DNA for the CDR3: TGTGCCAGCAGTCCCATAACGGGACTAGGGGGCTCCGAGCAGTACTTC.

The V call is TRBV11-2, the J call TRBJ2-5; the match to TRBD1 covers 10 bases. Germline trimming cut 5 bases from V and 7 bases from J; bases unmatched to any gene: 10. The germline CDR1 and CDR2 sequences are SGHAT and FQNNGV. This CDR3 contains 15 residues. The DNA for the CDR3 is TGTGCCAGCAGCCTAACGACAGGGGGCGAAGGGACCCAGTACTTC. Protein: CASSLTTGGEGTQYF.

The V gene is TRBV9, the J gene TRBJ2-7, with a weak D call TRBD2 (6 bases). Germline loops: CDR1 SGDLS, CDR2 YYNGEE. There are 13 residues in the CDR3. V dropped 0 bases and J dropped 5 bases, with 9 bases sitting between them. DNA of the CDR3: TGTGCCAGCAGCGTAGAATCGGGAGACGAGCAGTACTTC. It codes for CASSVESGDEQYF.

The J gene is TRBJ2-1, the V gene TRBV2; no definite D call. V lost 7 bases and J 6 bases, leaving 10 bases between the germline ends. Looked up from germline, CDR1 is SNHLY and CDR2 is FYNNEI. This CDR3 spans 12 amino acids. For the CDR3, the DNA is TGTGCCAGCAATGGCATGCTCAATGAGCAGTTCTTC. Translation: CASNGMLNEQFF. The whole variable domain, filled in from reference TRBV2 and TRBJ2-1, reads EPEVTQTPSHQVTQMGQEVILRCVPISNHLYFYWYRQILGQKVEFLVSFYNNEISEKSEIFDDQFSVERPDGSNFTLKIRSTKLEDSAMYFCASNGMLNEQFFGPGTRLTVL.

V usage is TRBV4-1 and J usage is TRBJ2-1; 12 nucleotides line up with TRBD2. There are 18 residues in the CDR3. CDR1 and CDR2 from the germline V gene are MGHRA and YSYEKL. Trimming cost V 1 base and J 4 bases; bases outside gene matches: 8. The CDR3 region is CASSQGGLAGGRYNEQFF. As DNA, the CDR3 is TGCGCCAGCAGCCAAGGAGGGCTAGCGGGAGGGAGATACAATGAGCAGTTCTTC.

The CDR3 bases are TGTGCCAGCAGTTTCTCCTACGAGCAGTACTTC. This gives the protein CASSFSYEQYF. The V call is TRBV27, the J call TRBJ2-7; D is unresolved. V lost 3 bases and J 0 bases, leaving 0 bases between the germline ends. The CDR3 has 11 amino acids. Germline V gene data show CDR1 as MNHEY and CDR2 as SMNVEV (reference sequence).

The chain uses TRBV18 and TRBJ2-1, with D unclear. Trimming took 3 bases from V and 0 from J, leaving 12 bases between them. Germline V lookup: CDR1 KGHSH, CDR2 LQKENI. This CDR3 comprises 16 residues. CDR3 sequence reads: CASSPVLTTSYNEQFF. The CDR3 nucleotides are TGTGCCAGCTCACCCGTACTTACCACCTCCTACAATGAGCAGTTCTTC.